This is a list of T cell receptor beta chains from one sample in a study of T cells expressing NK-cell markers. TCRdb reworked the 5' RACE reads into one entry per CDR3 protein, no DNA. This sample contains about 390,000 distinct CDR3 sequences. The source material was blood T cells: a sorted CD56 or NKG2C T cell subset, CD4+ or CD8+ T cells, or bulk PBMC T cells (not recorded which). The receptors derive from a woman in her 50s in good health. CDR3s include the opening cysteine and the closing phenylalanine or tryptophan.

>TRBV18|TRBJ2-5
CASSPQNPGLRGETQYF
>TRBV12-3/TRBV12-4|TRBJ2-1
CASRGLVSNEQFF
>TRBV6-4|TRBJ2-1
CASREGLVTNEQFF
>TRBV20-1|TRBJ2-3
CSARDPAKPTDTQYF
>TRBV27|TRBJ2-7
CASFGALGRDYVQYF
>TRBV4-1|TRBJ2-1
CASSQIRDRGYNEQFF
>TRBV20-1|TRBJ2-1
CSARPRGSGRRGYNEQFF
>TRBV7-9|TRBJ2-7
CASSANRDTYEQYF
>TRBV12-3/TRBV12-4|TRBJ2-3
CASSGEGLSPDTQYF
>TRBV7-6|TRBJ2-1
CASSPRGISYNEQFF
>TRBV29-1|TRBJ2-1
CSGGLAGGEQFF
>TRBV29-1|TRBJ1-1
CSVDTPTGASEAFF
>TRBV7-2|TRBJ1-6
CASSLGQAPNSPLHF
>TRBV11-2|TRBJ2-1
CASSLVKADQSEQFF
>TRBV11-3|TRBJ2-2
CASSLGTELFHGELFF
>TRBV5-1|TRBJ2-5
CASSWLAGVGETQYF
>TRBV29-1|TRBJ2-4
CSVGTGQNIQYF
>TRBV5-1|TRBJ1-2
CASSPLEGEDGYTF
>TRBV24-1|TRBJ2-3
CATSDPVGGRLGDTQYF
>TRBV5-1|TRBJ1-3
CASSLNTRQSGNTIYF
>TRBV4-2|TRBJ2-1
CASSQGGAGGQVEQFF
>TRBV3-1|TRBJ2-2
CASRNGNSNTGELFF
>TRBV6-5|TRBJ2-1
CASMGSFEQFF
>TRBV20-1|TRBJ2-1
CSASGTSWDEQFF
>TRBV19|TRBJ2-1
CASSFPREGHNEQFF
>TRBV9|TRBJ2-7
CASSANMDRSYEQYF
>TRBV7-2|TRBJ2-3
CASSFHGLVATDTQYF
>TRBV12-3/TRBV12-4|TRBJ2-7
CASSPLPRQYF
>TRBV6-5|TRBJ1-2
CASGLGPNYGYTF
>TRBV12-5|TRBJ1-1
CASGLSQVRAVLPAFF
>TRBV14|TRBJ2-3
CASSGRRGTDTQYF
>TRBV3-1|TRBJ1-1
CASSQDQTGNTEAFF
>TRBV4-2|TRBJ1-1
CASSQDMASGTEAFF
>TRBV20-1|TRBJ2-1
CSAREGYRGYNEQFF
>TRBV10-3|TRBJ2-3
CAGTGGSRSADTQYF
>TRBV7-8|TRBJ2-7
CASSSDRGVSSYEQYF
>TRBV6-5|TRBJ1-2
CASSQNLYGYTF
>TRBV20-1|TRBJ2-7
CSARGSYEQYF
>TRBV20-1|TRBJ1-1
CSAQGRLNTEAFF
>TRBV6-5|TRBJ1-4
CASSLSPPTNEKLFF
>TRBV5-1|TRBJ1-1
CASSLEAATSTEAFF
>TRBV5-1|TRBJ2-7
CASSPVEVGAYEQYF
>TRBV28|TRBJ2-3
CASSDLAESTDTQYF
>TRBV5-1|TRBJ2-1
CASSFELAGLGEQFF
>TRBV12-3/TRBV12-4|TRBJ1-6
CASSPENRNNSPLHF
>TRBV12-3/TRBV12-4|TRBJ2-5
CASSQEGTIATQYF
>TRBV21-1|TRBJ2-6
CASSKGPFTSGRPFSGANVLTF
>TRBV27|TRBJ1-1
CASSNTLRTEAFF
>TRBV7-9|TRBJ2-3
CASSPRQGPSDTQYF
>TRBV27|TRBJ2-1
CASSALAGDTYNEQFF
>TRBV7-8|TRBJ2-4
CASSLGRENIQYF
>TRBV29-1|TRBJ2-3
CSVDPQGRTDTQYF